The TCR beta chain under discussion was sequenced for a study of beta chain features in type 1 diabetes. Whole-study context: Patients shared similar age, gender and cell yields with healthy donors.

Study-wide results and caveats: For TCRB rearrangement, an influence of HLA type remained unresolved here. VDJ junctions from patients with type 1 diabetes contained fewer insertions and more deletions.

Germline values: CDR1 SGDLS, CDR2 YYNGEE. Trimming took off 2 bases at V and 6 bases at J, with 12 bases between the two ends. The CDR3 has 13 amino acids. The authors reverse transcribed all of the isolated RNA, so sequencing captured expressed TCRB transcripts. Clones were sequenced by immunoSEQ multiplex PCR, and TCRdb holds only the in-frame ones, with some missing. The sample carries 450,000 to 600,000 clones, approximately 30% recorded once. Comments on this clone: Its target is unknown.

The sequenced sample was naive CD4+ T cells from blood. The chain uses TRBV9 and TRBJ2-7; tentative D call: TRBD2 (5 bases). The TCR sequence derives from a man in his late teens or twenties in good health. The chain's CDR3 is CASSVRLASEQYF. The CDR3 DNA reads as TGTGCCAGCAGCGTGAGGCTAGCAAGCGAGCAGTACTTC. Full variable domain (missing parts from reference TRBV9 and TRBJ2-7): DSGVTQTPKHLITATGQRVTLRCSPRSGDLSVYWYQQSLDQGLQFLIQYYNGEERAKGNILERFSAQQFPDLHSELNLSSLELGDSALYFCASSVRLASEQYFGPGTRLTVT.